Listed below are T cell receptor beta chains from one sample, sequenced in a study of technical replicates of blood from a few donors. The repertoire was sequenced with immunoSEQ multiplex PCR; TCRdb's copy has only in-frame clones and lacks some. This sample has 70,000 or so clones, with roughly 98% found just once. The sequenced sample was T cells isolated from PBMCs. These receptors all come from a human donor in good health. The CDR3 runs from the conserved cysteine through the conserved F or W. The D gene is left open where the match is weak. Clone size is not always given. Where it is, it says once, few, many or a class for expanded clones.

TRBJ2-7	-	TRBV30	-	TGTGCCTGGAGCGTACCCGGCGGCACTTACGAGCAGTACTTC	CAWSVPGGTYEQYF
TRBJ1-3	TRBD1	TRBV9	-	TGTGCCAGCAGTCGACAGGGTTCTGGAAACACCATATATTTT	CASSRQGSGNTIYF
TRBJ2-1	TRBD2	TRBV7-9	-	TGTGCCAGCAGCCTAAGTACTAGCGGAGGGGGTGGGCAGTTCTTC	CASSLSTSGGGGQFF
TRBJ1-1	TRBD1	TRBV9	-	TGTGCCAGCAGCGTACGGGGACAGGCCAACCATGAAGCTTTCTTT	CASSVRGQANHEAFF
TRBJ2-1	-	TRBV21-1	-	TGTGCCAGCAGCTCCACCCGGGACAGAGACAATGAGCAGTTCTTC	CASSSTRDRDNEQFF
TRBJ2-6	TRBD1	TRBV30	-	TGTGCCTGGAGGATGGACAGGGGGCCCTCTGGGGCCAACGTCCTGACTTTC	CAWRMDRGPSGANVLTF
TRBJ1-1	TRBD1	TRBV7-3	-	TGTGCCAGCAGCTTAGGCAGGGGGACGGCAGACACTGAAGCTTTCTTT	CASSLGRGTADTEAFF
TRBJ2-5	-	TRBV7-6	-	TGTGCCAGCAGCTCCGTCCAAGAGACCCAGTACTTC	CASSSVQETQYF
TRBJ1-1	-	TRBV6-5	once	TGTGCCAGCAAGGTGGGGGCGGACACTGAAGCTTTCTTT	CASKVGADTEAFF
TRBJ2-7	-	TRBV7-3	-	TGTGCCAGCAGCCTAACAGGGAAGAGGGACGAGCAGTACTTC	CASSLTGKRDEQYF
TRBJ2-7	TRBD2	TRBV6-1	-	TGTGCCAGCAGTGGCGGGACAGCCCTGAGCGGGAGGCCCTACGAGCAGTACTTC	CASSGGTALSGRPYEQYF
TRBJ2-1	TRBD2	TRBV4-2	-	TGTGCCAGCAGCCAAGATCGGGCGGGAGGAGGCTACAATGAGCAGTTCTTC	CASSQDRAGGGYNEQFF
TRBJ2-1	-	TRBV5-6	-	TGTGCCAGCTTGGAACAGGGGACTTACAATGAGCAGTTCTTC	CASLEQGTYNEQFF
TRBJ2-7	-	TRBV7-3	-	TGTGCCAGCAGCTTAAGCGACGGGGAGACCTACGAGCAGTACTTC	CASSLSDGETYEQYF
TRBJ1-2	-	TRBV30	once	TGTGCCGCGCCGGTCAGGGCTACTAACTATGGCTACACCTTC	CAAPVRATNYGYTF
TRBJ1-3	TRBD1	TRBV13	-	TGTGCCAGCAGCCCCTGGGGGACAGGGCTATCTGGAAACACCATATATTTT	CASSPWGTGLSGNTIYF
TRBJ2-7	-	TRBV2	once	TGTGTCAGCGGCAGTGTCTCCTACGAGCAGTACTTC	CVSGSVSYEQYF
TRBJ2-7	-	TRBV27	-	TGTGCCAGCAGTACCGGCTCCTACGAGCAGTACTTC	CASSTGSYEQYF
TRBJ2-2	TRBD2	TRBV28	-	TGTGCCAGCAGTTTATCCAGGGAGGGATCCGGGGAGCTGTTTTTT	CASSLSREGSGELFF
TRBJ2-3	TRBD2	TRBV11-2	once	TGTGCCAGCAGCGACTCTGGGGCTAGCGGGCTCACAGATACGCAGTATTTT	CASSDSGASGLTDTQYF
TRBJ2-7	TRBD1	TRBV27	-	TGTGCCAGCAGCCCACAGGGGCCAACCTACGAGCAGTACTTC	CASSPQGPTYEQYF
TRBJ1-5	-	TRBV6-1	-	TGTGCCAGCAGTGAACAGGGGCCCAGCAATCAGCCCCAGCATTTT	CASSEQGPSNQPQHF
TRBJ1-1	-	TRBV7-2	-	TGTGCCAGCACCCCTATCGGCACTGAAGCTTTCTTT	CASTPIGTEAFF
TRBJ2-7	TRBD2	TRBV5-4	-	TGTGCCAGCAGCTCTCAAGCGGGAGTAACATGGAACGAGCAGTACTTC	CASSSQAGVTWNEQYF
TRBJ2-1	TRBD2	TRBV7-9	-	TGTGCCAGCAGCTTCTTGGGCGGGAGTAGAGGCGGTGAGCAGTTCTTC	CASSFLGGSRGGEQFF
TRBJ2-7	TRBD2	TRBV11-3	once	TGTGCCAGCAGCGATCTAGCGGGGGGAACCTACGAGCAGTACTTC	CASSDLAGGTYEQYF
TRBJ2-7	-	TRBV25-1	-	TGTGCCAGCAGTCGTTATTACGAGCAGTACTTC	CASSRYYEQYF
TRBJ2-7	-	TRBV5-1	-	TGCGCCAGCAGCCCACAGGGCTACGAGCAGTACTTC	CASSPQGYEQYF
TRBJ2-2	TRBD1	TRBV11-2	-	TGTGCCAGCAGACGACAGGGGGCCGGGGAGCTGTTTTTT	CASRRQGAGELFF
TRBJ1-1	TRBD1	TRBV6-5	-	TGTGCCAGCACTACGGACAGGGGAGTGGGGTCTTTCTTT	CASTTDRGVGSFF
TRBJ2-1	-	TRBV6-4	-	TGTGCCAGCAGTGATGAGGCGGGATGGACCTACAATGAGCAGTTCTTC	CASSDEAGWTYNEQFF
TRBJ1-1	-	TRBV12-5	-	TGTGCTAGTGGTTTGTACATAAACACTGAAGCTTTCTTT	CASGLYINTEAFF